Given below is one T cell receptor beta chain in context. The antigen is not known. This record belongs to a study of blood T cells in healthy people across ages. Broader study findings: Age brought a roughly linear fall in TCR beta diversity measured per million T cells.

The length of the CDR3 is 15 residues. The germline V gene has CDR1 SGHAT and CDR2 FQNNGV. Trimming stripped 4 bases from V and 4 bases from J, with 15 bases between. Next came a second PCR, run for about 7 to 12 cycles, which used a sample-barcoded 5' primer along with a J-beta primer mix. From the 5' RACE reads, TCRdb called clonotypes with MiXCR, one entry per CDR3 protein. This sample has about 1.6 million distinct CDR3 sequences, with about 35% found just once. The sequence was collected from a woman between 25 and 40 years old in good health. Sequencing was carried out using blood. The chain joins TRBV11-2 to TRBJ2-3; the D gene could be TRBD1 or TRBD2 (5 bases each). The CDR3 sequence: CASSWTGRPPDTQYF. CDR3 nucleotide sequence: TGTGCCAGCAGCTGGACGGGACGGCCCCCAGATACGCAGTATTTT.